The source of this T cell receptor (beta chain) is a study of CD8 T cells in ankylosing spondylitis. The ends were cut back, 4 bases at V and 2 bases at J, with 20 bases in the middle. The CDR3 has 17 amino acids. Germline assignment: CDR1 SNHLY and CDR2 FYNNEI. Study-wide results and caveats: The study identified a TCR beta motif of roughly eight highly homologous variants that appeared characteristic of ankylosing spondylitis blood.

This clonotype was detected a few times. Its antigen is unidentified. TCRdb re-called the 5' RACE reads through MiXCR, storing one row per CDR3 protein. The sample yields fewer than 750,000 distinct CDR3 sequences, 15% to 20% seen once. Sequencing was carried out using blood, either unsorted or a sorted T cell fraction (not recorded which). The V call is TRBV2, the J call TRBJ2-5; the D call may be TRBD1 or TRBD2 (5 bases each). The sequence came from a male donor with ankylosing spondylitis. The CDR3 DNA reads TGTGCCAGCAGTGCAGGTCGGGACCTTACCTCTCAAGAGACCCAGTACTTC. Residues: CASSAGRDLTSQETQYF.